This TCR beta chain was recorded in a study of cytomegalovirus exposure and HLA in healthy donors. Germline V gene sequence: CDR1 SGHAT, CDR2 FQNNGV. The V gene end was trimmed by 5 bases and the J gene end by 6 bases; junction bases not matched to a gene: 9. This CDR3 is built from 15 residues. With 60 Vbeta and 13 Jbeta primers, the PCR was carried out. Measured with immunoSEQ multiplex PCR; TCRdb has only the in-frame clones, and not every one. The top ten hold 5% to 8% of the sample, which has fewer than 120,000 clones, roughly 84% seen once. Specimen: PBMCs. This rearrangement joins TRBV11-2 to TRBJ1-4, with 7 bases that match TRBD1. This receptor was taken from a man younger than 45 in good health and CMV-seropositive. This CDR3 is CASSTHRGGDEKLFF. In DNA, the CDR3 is TGTGCCAGCAGCACCCACAGGGGAGGCGATGAAAAACTGTTTTTT. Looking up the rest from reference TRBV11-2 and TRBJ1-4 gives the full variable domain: EAGVAQSPRYKIIEKRQSVAFWCNPISGHATLYWYQQILGQGPKLLIQFQNNGVVDDSQLPKDRFSAERLKGVDSTLKIQPAKLEDSAVYLCASSTHRGGDEKLFFGSGTQLSVL.